What follows describes a single TCR beta chain. Antigen unknown. This entry belongs to a study of vaccination and CD4 T cells after COVID-19. Study-level background: Investigators took post-vaccine samples a median 72 days after dose two, within a range of 14 to 241.

Oncomine TCR Beta short-read sequencing was applied to DNA from cultured CD4+ T cells. Using its own MiXCR run on the PCR reads, TCRdb lists one record per CDR3 protein. The table has about 25,000 distinct CDR3 sequences, 45% to 50% seen once. Findings and caveats of the study: In convalescent patients, 304 of 307 vaccine-specific clones were spike mono-reactive.

The treatment here: approximately 11-day PBMC culture with coronavirus spike peptide pools or control peptides (ViraFEST assay). US Alpha, Beta and Delta variants postdated the positive PCR dates, which ran from March to December 2020. At days 3 and 7, half the medium was exchanged for fresh IL-2 medium. This receptor was taken from a human donor who had recovered from COVID-19. The sample taken for sequencing was CD4+ T cells from blood, cultured in vitro.

Written as DNA, the CDR3 is TGCGCCAGCAGCCAAGTTGCTCCAAGGAGCTCCTACGAGCAGTACTTC. As protein: CASSQVAPRSSYEQYF. The chain couples TRBV4-1 to TRBJ2-7, with D hard to call. The CDR3 extends over 16 amino acids. Germline lookup yields CDR1 MGHRA and CDR2 YSYEKL. V dropped 1 base and J dropped 0 bases, with 13 bases sitting between them.